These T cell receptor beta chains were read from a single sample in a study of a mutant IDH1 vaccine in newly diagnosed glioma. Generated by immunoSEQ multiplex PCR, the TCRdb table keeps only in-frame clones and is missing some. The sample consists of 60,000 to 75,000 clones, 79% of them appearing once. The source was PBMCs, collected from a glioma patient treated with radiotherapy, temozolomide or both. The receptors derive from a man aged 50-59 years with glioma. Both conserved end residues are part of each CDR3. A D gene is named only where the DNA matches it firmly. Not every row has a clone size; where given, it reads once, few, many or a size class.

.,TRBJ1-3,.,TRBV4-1,TGCGCCAGCAGCTCCTGGGGCGGCTCTGGAAACACCATATATTTT,CASSSWGGSGNTIYF
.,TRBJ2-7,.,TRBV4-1,TGCGCCAGCAGCCAGGGACTTGGGGGTTACGAGCAGTACTTC,CASSQGLGGYEQYF
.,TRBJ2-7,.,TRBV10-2,TGCGCCAGTAACTCCGGGACCGGCTACGAGCAGTACTTC,CASNSGTGYEQYF
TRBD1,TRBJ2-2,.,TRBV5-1,TGCGCCAGCAGCTCCGGACAGGGCCACACCGGGGAGCTGTTTTTT,CASSSGQGHTGELFF
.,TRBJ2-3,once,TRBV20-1,TGCAGTGCTCTTTCCGATACGCAGTATTTT,CSALSDTQYF
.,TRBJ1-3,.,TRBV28,TGTGCCAGCAGTTTCGGGGACCACTCTGGAAACACCATATATTTT,CASSFGDHSGNTIYF
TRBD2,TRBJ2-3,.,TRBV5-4,TGTGCCAGCAGCTTGGTTGTAGCGGGGGCCAGCACAGATACGCAGTATTTT,CASSLVVAGASTDTQYF
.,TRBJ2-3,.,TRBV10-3,TGTGCCATCAGTGAGTACAGGGAGGACACGCAGTATTTT,CAISEYREDTQYF
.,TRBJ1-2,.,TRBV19,TGTGCCAGTAGTACTCCGGCGGATCCTGGCTACACCTTC,CASSTPADPGYTF
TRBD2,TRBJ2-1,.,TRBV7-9,TGTGCCAGCAGCTTAAGTAGCGGGGGGATTCTTTCCTACAATGAGCAGTTCTTC,CASSLSSGGILSYNEQFF
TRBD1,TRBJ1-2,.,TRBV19,TGTGCCAGTCACCCCCGGGACAGACCTTACGGCTACACCTTC,CASHPRDRPYGYTF
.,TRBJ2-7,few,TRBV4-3,TGCGCCAGCAGCCAAGAAGGGTCTTCCTACGAGCAGTACTTC,CASSQEGSSYEQYF
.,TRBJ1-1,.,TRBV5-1,TGCGCCAGCAGCTGGGGGCGCCGCGGCACTGAAGCTTTCTTT,CASSWGRRGTEAFF
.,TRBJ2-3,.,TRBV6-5,TGTGCCGTCGCCCGGGCAGATACGCAGTATTTT,CAVARADTQYF
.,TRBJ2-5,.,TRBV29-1,TGCAGCGTTGAACCAGAGACCCGGACCCAGTACTTC,CSVEPETRTQYF
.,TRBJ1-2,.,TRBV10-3,TGTGCCTCTTTATCCGGGGGTCTCGCTAACTATGGCTACACCTTC,CASLSGGLANYGYTF
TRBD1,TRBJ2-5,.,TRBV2,TGTGCCAGCAGTGGAACAGGGGGTCTGACCCAGTACTTC,CASSGTGGLTQYF